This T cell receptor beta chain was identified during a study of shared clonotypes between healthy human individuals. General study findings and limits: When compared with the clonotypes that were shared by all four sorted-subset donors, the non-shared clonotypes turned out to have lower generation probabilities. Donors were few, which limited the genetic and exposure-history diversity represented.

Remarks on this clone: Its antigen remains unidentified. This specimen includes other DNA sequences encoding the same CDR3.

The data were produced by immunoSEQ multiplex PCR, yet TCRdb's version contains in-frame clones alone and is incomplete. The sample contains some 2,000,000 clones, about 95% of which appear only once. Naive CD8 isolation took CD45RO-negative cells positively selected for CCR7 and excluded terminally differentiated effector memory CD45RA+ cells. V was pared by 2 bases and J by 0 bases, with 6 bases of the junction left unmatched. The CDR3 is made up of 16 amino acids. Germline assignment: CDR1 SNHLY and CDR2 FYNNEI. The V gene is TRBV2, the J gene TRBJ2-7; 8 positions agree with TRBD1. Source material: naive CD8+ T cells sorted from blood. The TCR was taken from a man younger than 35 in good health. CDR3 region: CASSENPGQVSYEQYF. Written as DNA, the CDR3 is TGTGCCAGCAGTGAAAATCCGGGACAGGTCTCCTACGAGCAGTACTTC. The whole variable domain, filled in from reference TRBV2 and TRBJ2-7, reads EPEVTQTPSHQVTQMGQEVILRCVPISNHLYFYWYRQILGQKVEFLVSFYNNEISEKSEIFDDQFSVERPDGSNFTLKIRSTKLEDSAMYFCASSENPGQVSYEQYFGPGTRLTVT.